The 2 T cell receptor beta chains presented below share a single source sample, sequenced in a study of identical twins. MiXCR, applied by TCRdb to the 5' RACE reads, yields one record per CDR3 protein. The sample lists about 450,000 distinct CDR3 sequences, 18% seen once, with 10% to 15% in the top ten. The sample taken for sequencing was naive T cells sorted from blood. These TCRs come from a man aged 45 to 65 in good health.

The V gene is TRBV15, the J gene TRBJ1-1; D possibly corresponds to TRBD1 (6 bases). In germline, CDR1 is LNHNV, CDR2 YYDKDF (reference sequence). V was trimmed by 4 bases and J by 1 base, leaving 16 bases between them. The CDR3 runs to 16 residues. CDR3 sequence: CATSKGWGRGNTEAFF. DNA for the CDR3: TGTGCCACCAGCAAAGGATGGGGCAGGGGGAACACTGAAGCTTTCTTT. Filled out from reference TRBV15 and TRBJ1-1, the complete variable domain reads DAMVIQNPRYQVTQFGKPVTLSCSQTLNHNVMYWYQQKSSQAPKLLFHYYDKDFNNEADTPDNFQSRRPNTSFCFLDIRSPGLGDTAMYLCATSKGWGRGNTEAFFGQGTRLTVV.

The chain links TRBV6-2 or TRBV6-3 to TRBJ2-1; 13 bases are a match to TRBD2. After removal of 8 bases from V and 7 bases from J, the junction contained 8 bases not matched to a gene. CDR1 and CDR2 from the germline V gene are MNHEY and SVGEGT. The CDR3 consists of 15 residues. The CDR3: CASATGTSGANEQFF. CDR3 DNA: TGTGCCAGCGCCACCGGGACTAGCGGGGCGAATGAGCAGTTCTTC.